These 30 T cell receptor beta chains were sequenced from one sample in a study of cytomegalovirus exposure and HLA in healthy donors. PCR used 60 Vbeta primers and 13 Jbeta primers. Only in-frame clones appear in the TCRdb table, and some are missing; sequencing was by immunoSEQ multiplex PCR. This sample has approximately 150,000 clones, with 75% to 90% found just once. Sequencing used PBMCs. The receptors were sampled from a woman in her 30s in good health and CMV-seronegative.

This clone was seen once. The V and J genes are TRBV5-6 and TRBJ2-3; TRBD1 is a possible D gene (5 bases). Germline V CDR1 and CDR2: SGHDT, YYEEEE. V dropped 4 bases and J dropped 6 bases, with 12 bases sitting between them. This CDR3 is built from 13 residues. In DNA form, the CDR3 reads TGTGCCAGCAGCAGCTCCCCAGGGGATACGCAGTATTTT. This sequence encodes CASSSSPGDTQYF. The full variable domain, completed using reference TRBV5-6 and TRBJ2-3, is DAGVTQSPTHLIKTRGQQVTLRCSPKSGHDTVSWYQQALGQGPQFIFQYYEEEERQRGNFPDRFSGHQFPNYSSELNVNALLLGDSALYLCASSSSPGDTQYFGPGTRLTVL.

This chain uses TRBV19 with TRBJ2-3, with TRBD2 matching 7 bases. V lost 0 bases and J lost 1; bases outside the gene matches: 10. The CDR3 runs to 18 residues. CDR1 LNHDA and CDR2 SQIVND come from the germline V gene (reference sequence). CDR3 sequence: CASSIETWERGRTDTQYF. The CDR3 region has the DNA TGTGCCAGTAGTATAGAAACCTGGGAGCGGGGCCGCACAGATACGCAGTATTTT.

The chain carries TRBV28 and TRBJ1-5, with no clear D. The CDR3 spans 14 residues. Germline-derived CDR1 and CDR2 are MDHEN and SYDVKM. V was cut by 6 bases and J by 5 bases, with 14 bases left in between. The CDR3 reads CASSPRGRYQPQHF. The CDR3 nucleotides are TGTGCCAGCAGCCCACGGGGTCGTTATCAGCCCCAGCATTTT. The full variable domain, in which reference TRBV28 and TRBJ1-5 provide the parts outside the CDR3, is DVKVTQSSRYLVKRTGEKVFLECVQDMDHENMFWYRQDPGLGLRLIYFSYDVKMKEKGDIPEGYSVSREKKERFSLILESASTNQTSMYLCASSPRGRYQPQHFGDGTRLSIL.

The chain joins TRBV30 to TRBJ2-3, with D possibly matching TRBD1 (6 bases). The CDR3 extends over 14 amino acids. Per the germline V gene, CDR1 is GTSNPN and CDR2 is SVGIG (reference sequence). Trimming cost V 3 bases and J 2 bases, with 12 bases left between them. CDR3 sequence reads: CAWRGRGYTDTQYF. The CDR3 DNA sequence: TGTGCCTGGAGGGGTAGGGGGTACACAGATACGCAGTATTTT.

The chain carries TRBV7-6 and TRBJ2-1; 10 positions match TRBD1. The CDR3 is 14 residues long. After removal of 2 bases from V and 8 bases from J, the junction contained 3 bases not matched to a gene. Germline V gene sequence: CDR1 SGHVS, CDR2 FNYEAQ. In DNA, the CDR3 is TGTGCCAGCAGCTTATGGACAGGGGGGGATGAGCAGTTCTTC. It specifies CASSLWTGGDEQFF. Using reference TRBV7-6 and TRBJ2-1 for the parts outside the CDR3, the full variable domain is GAGVSQSPRYKVTKRGQDVALRCDPISGHVSLYWYRQALGQGPEFLTYFNYEAQQDKSGLPNDRFSAERPEGSISTLTIQRTEQRDSAMYRCASSLWTGGDEQFFGPGTRLTVL.

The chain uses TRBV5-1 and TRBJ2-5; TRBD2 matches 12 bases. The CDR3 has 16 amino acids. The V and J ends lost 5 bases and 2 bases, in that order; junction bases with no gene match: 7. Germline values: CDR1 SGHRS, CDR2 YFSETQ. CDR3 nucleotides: TGCGCCAGCAGTTCCGGACTAGCGGGGCTTCAAGAGACCCAGTACTTC. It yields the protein CASSSGLAGLQETQYF.

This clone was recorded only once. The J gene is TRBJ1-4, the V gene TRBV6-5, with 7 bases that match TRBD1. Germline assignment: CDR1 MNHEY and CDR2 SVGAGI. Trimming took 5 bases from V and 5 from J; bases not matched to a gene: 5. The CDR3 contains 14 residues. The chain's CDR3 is CASSRDRNNEKLFF. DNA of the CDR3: TGTGCCAGCAGTCGGGACAGAAACAATGAAAAACTGTTTTTT.

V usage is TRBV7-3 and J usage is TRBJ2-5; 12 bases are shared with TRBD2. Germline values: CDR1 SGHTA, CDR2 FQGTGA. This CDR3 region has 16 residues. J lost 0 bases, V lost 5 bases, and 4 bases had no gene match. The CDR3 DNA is TGTGCCAGCAGCCGTGGACTAGCGGGGTACCAAGAGACCCAGTACTTC. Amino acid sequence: CASSRGLAGYQETQYF.

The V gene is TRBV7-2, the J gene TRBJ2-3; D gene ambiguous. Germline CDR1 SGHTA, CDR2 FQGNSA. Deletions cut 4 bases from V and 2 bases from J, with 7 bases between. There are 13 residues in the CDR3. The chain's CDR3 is CASSSEATDTQYF. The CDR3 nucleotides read TGTGCCAGCAGCTCCGAGGCCACAGATACGCAGTATTTT. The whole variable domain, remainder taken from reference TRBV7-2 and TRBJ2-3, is GAGVSQSPSNKVTEKGKDVELRCDPISGHTALYWYRQSLGQGLEFLIYFQGNSAPDKSGLPSDRFSAERTGGSVSTLTIQRTQQEDSAVYLCASSSEATDTQYFGPGTRLTVL.

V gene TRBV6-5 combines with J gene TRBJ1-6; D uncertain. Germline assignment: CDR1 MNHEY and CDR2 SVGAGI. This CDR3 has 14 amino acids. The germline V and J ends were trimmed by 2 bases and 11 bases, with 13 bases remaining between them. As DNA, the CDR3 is TGTGCCAGCAGTTACGGCAGCCAGGAGGCACCCCTCCACTTT. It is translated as CASSYGSQEAPLHF.

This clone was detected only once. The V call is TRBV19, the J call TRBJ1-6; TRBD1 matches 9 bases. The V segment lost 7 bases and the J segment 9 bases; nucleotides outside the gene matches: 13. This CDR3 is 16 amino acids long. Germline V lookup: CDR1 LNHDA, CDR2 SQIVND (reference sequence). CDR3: CASTPLGGQGTSPLHF. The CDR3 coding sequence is TGTGCCAGTACCCCTTTAGGGGGACAGGGTACTTCACCCCTCCACTTT. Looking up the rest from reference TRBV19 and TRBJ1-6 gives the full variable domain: DGGITQSPKYLFRKEGQNVTLSCEQNLNHDAMYWYRQDPGQGLRLIYYSQIVNDFQKGDIAEGYSVSREKKESFPLTVTSAQKNPTAFYLCASTPLGGQGTSPLHFGNGTRLTVT.

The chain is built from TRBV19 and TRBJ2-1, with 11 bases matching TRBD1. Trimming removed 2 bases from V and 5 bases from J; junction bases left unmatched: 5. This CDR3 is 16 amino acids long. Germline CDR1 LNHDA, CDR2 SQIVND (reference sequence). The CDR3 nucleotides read TGTGCCAGTAGTATATTTGGACAGGGGGCGAACAATGAGCAGTTCTTC. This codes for CASSIFGQGANNEQFF.

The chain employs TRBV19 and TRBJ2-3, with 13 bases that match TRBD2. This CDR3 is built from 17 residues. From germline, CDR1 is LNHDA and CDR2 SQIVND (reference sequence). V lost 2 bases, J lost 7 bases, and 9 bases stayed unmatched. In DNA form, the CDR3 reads TGTGCCAGTAGTATAAGGTTACTAGCGGGAGGGCCGAATACGCAGTATTTT. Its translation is CASSIRLLAGGPNTQYF. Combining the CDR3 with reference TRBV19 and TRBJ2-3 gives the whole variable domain DGGITQSPKYLFRKEGQNVTLSCEQNLNHDAMYWYRQDPGQGLRLIYYSQIVNDFQKGDIAEGYSVSREKKESFPLTVTSAQKNPTAFYLCASSIRLLAGGPNTQYFGPGTRLTVL.

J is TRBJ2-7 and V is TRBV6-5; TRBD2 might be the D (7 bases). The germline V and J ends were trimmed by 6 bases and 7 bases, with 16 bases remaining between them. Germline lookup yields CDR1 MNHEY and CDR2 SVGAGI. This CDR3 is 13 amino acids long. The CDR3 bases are TGTGCCAGCAGGTCCGGGGGGCCTCGGGAGCAGTACTTC. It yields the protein CASRSGGPREQYF.

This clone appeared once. The CDR3 here is CAWEGLAATEAFF. In DNA form, the CDR3 reads TGTGCCTGGGAGGGCCTGGCGGCCACTGAAGCTTTCTTT. V is TRBV30 and J is TRBJ1-1; D is uncertain. CDR3 length equals 13 residues. V lost 5 bases to trimming and J lost 4 bases, with 14 bases between them. Per germline, CDR1 GTSNPN and CDR2 SVGIG (reference sequence).

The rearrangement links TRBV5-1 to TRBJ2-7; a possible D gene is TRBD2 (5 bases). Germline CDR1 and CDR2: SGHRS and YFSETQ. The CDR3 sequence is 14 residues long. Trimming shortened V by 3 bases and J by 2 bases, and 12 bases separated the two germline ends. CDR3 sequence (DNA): TGCGCCAGCAGCTACCGGGGATCAGCCTACGAGCAGTACTTC. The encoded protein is CASSYRGSAYEQYF.

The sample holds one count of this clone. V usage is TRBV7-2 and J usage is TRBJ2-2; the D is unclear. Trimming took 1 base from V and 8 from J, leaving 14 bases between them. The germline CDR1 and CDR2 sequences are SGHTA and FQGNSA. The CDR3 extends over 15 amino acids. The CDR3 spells CASSLVYPGQGELFF. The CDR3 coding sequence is TGTGCCAGCAGCTTAGTCTACCCGGGTCAGGGGGAGCTGTTTTTT.

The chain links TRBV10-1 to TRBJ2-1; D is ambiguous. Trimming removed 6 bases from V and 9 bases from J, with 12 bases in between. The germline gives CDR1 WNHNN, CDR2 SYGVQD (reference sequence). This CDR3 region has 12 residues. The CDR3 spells CASSLPAGEQFF. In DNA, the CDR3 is TGCGCCAGCAGCCTCCCTGCCGGTGAGCAGTTCTTC.

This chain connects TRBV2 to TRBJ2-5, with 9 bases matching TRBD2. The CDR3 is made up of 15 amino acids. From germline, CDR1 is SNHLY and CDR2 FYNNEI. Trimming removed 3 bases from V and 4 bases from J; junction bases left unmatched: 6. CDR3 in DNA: TGTGCCAGCAGTGAGAGCCTAGCGGGACTAGAGACCCAGTACTTC. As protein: CASSESLAGLETQYF.

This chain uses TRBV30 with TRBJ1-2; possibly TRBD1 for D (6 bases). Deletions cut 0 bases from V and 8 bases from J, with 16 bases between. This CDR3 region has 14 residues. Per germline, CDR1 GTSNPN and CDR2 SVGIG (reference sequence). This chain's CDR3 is CAWSVVQKQGGYTF. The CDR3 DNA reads TGTGCCTGGAGTGTCGTACAAAAACAGGGAGGCTACACCTTC.

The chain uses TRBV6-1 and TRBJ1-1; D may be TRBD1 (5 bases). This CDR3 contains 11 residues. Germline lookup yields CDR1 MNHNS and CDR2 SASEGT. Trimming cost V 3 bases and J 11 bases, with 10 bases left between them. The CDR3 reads CASSDSGGAFF. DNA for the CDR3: TGTGCCAGCAGTGATAGCGGGGGGGCTTTCTTT.

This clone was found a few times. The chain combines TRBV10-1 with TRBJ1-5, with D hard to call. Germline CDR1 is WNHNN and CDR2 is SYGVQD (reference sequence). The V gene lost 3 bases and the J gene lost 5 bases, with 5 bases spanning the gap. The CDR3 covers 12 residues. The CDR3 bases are TGCGCCAGCAGTGATGGCTATCAGCCCCAGCATTTT. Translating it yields CASSDGYQPQHF.

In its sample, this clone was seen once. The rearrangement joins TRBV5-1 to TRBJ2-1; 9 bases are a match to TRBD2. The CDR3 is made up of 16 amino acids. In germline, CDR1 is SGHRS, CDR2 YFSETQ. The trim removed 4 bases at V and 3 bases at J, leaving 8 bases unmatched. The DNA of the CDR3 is TGCGCCAGCAGCACCGAGCGGGAGGCGGGCTACAATGAGCAGTTCTTC. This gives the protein CASSTEREAGYNEQFF.

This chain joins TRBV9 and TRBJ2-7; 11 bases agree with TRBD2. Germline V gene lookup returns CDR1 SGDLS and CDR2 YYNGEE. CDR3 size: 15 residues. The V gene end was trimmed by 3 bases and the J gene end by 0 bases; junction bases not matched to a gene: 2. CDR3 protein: CASSETSGGSYEQYF. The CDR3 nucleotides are TGTGCCAGCAGCGAAACTAGCGGGGGCTCCTACGAGCAGTACTTC.

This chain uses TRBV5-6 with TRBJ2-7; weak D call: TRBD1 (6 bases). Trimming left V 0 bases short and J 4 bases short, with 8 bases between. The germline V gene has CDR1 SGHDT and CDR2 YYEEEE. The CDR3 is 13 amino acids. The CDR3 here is CASSLDRGYEQYF. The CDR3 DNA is TGTGCCAGCAGCTTGGATAGGGGGTACGAGCAGTACTTC.

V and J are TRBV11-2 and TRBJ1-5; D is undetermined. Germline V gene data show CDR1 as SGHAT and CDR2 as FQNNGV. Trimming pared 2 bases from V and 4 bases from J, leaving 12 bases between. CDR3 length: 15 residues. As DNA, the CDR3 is TGTGCCAGCAGCTTACAGACGGGAGGGAATCAGCCCCAGCATTTT. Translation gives CASSLQTGGNQPQHF.

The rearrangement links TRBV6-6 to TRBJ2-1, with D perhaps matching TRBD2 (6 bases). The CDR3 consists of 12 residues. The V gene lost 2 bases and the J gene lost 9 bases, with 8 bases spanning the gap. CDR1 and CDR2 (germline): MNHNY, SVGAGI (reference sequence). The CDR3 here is CASSYGGIEQFF. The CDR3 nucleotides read TGTGCCAGCAGTTACGGGGGGATTGAGCAGTTCTTC.

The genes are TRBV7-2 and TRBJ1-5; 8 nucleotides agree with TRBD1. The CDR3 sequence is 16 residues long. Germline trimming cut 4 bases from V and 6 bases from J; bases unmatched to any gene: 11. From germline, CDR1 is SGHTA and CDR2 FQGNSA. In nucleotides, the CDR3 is TGTGCCAGCAGCTCCGCGTGGACAGGGATAGGTCAGCCCCAGCATTTT. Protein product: CASSSAWTGIGQPQHF.

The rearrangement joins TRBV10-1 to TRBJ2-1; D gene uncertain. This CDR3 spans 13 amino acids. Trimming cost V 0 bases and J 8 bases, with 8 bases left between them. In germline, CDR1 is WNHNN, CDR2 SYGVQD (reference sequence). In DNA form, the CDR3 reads TGCGCCAGCAGTGAGTCGATCCAGTATGAGCAGTTCTTC. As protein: CASSESIQYEQFF.

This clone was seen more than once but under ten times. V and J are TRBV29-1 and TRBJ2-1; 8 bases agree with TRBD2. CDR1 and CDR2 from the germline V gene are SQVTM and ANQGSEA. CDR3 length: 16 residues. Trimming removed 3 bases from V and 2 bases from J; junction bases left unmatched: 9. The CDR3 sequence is CSVDASGLVPYNEQFF. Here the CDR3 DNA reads TGCAGCGTTGACGCTAGCGGGTTGGTGCCCTACAATGAGCAGTTCTTC.